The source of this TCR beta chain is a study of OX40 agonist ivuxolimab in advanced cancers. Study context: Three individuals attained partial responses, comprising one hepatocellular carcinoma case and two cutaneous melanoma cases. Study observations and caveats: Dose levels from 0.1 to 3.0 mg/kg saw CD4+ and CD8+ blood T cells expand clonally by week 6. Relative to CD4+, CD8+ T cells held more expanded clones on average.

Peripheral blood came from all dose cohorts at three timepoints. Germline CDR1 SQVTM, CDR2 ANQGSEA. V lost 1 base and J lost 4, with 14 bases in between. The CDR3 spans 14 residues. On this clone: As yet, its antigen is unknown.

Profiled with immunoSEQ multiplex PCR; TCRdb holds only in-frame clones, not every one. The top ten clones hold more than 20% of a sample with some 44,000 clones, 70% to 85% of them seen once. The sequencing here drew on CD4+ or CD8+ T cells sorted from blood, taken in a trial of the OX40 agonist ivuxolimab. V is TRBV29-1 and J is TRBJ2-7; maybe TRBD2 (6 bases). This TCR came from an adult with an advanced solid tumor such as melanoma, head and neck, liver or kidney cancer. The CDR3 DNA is TGCAGCGTTGAAGGGGACGGGAGTAGGTACGAGCAGTACTTC. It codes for CSVEGDGSRYEQYF.